This T cell receptor beta chain was retrieved from a study of blood T cell repertoires in COVID-19. V lost 2 bases to trimming and J lost 8 bases, with 13 bases between them. The CDR3 loop spans 13 amino acids. Profiled with immunoSEQ multiplex PCR; TCRdb holds only in-frame clones, not every one. Of 250,000 or so clones listed, around 87% were seen once; the top ten hold 2.1%. What was sequenced was peripheral blood. The TCR comes from a woman in her sixties or seventies with COVID-19, enrolled during active disease. This chain joins TRBV5-3 and TRBJ1-2, with D uncertain. TRBV5-3 qualifies as an ORF whose function is uncertain. CDR3 amino acids: CARSFFGRRGYTF. The CDR3, as DNA: TGTGCCAGAAGCTTCTTTGGGCGGAGGGGCTACACCTTC.